A single sample gave rise to the 27 T cell receptor beta chains below, sequenced in a study of preoperative IRX-2 immunotherapy in early breast cancer. Profiling relied on immunoSEQ multiplex PCR, and the TCRdb table lists in-frame clones only, not all of them. The sample shows 6,400 or so clones, 60% to 85% of them seen only once. The sample's treatment: preoperative locoregional IRX-2 cytokine immunotherapy. The material was tumor tissue, obtained before IRX-2 immunotherapy. The receptors were sampled from a human donor with breast cancer.

This clone was detected once. The CDR3 DNA reads TGCACCAGCAGCCATCCGCAGGGGACAGAACTAGCCAAAAACATTCAGTACTTC. Translation gives CTSSHPQGTELAKNIQYF. The chain links TRBV1 to TRBJ2-4; the table's TRBD1 call for D was not verified on the DNA. TRBV1 is tagged as a pseudogene. The CDR3 has 18 residues.

The V and J genes are TRBV7-4 and TRBJ1-2; D gene uncertain. This CDR3 has 17 amino acids. The V end was cut by 2 bases, the J end by 0 bases, with 16 bases between. Looked up from germline, CDR1 is SGHVT and CDR2 is SQSDAQ. The CDR3 sequence: CASSLREVKRSNYGYTF. In DNA form, the CDR3 reads TGTGCCAGCAGCTTACGGGAGGTCAAGCGCTCTAACTATGGCTACACCTTC.

This clone showed up just once. V usage is TRBV6-8 and J usage is TRBJ2-3, with D hard to call. Germline CDR1 reads MNHGY; CDR2 reads SAAAGT. V shed 11 bases and J shed 0 bases, with 15 bases lying between them. This CDR3 has 14 amino acids. DNA of the CDR3: TGTGCCGTCCGGCGAGACTCTAGCACAGATACGCAGTATTTT. It specifies CAVRRDSSTDTQYF.

V and J are TRBV23-1 and TRBJ2-7; D unclear. TRBV23-1 is annotated as an ORF whose role is uncertain. This CDR3 is built from 13 residues. V was clipped by 6 bases and J by 3 bases, with 12 bases between them. The CDR3 here is CASSLVWGYEQYF. As DNA, the CDR3 is TGCGCCAGCAGCTTAGTATGGGGCTACGAGCAGTACTTC.

The chain couples TRBV11-3 to TRBJ2-7; weak D call: TRBD1 (6 bases). Between the trimmed V and J ends, which lost 1 base and 2 bases, there was a span of 9 bases. Germline V gene data show CDR1 as SGHNT and CDR2 as YENEEA. This CDR3 has 14 amino acids. The CDR3 bases are TGTGCCAGCAGCTTAGTTAACAGGGCCTACGAGCAGTACTTC. Its protein product is CASSLVNRAYEQYF.

The chain carries TRBV6-8 and TRBJ2-3, with TRBD2 as a possible D gene (6 bases). The CDR3 is 16 amino acids. Germline-derived CDR1 and CDR2 are MNHGY and SAAAGT. V was cut by 2 bases and J by 3 bases, with 15 bases left in between. DNA of the CDR3: TGTGCCAGCAGTTACCCCCGGACTACGGTAACAGATACGCAGTATTTT. Translated, it gives CASSYPRTTVTDTQYF.

In this sample, this clone turned up a few times. The chain employs TRBV11-3 and TRBJ2-7; no clear D gene. The CDR3 has 14 residues. Trimming shortened V by 1 base and J by 0 bases, and 7 bases separated the two germline ends. The germline gives CDR1 SGHNT, CDR2 YENEEA. The CDR3 coding sequence is TGTGCCAGCAGCTTAGGGCTTAGCTCCTACGAGCAGTACTTC. Translation: CASSLGLSSYEQYF.

This clone was detected only once. The V gene is TRBV23-1, the J gene TRBJ2-7; perhaps TRBD2 as D (5 bases). TRBV23-1 is reported as an ORF; its role is uncertain. V shed 5 bases and J shed 0 bases, with 8 bases lying between them. The CDR3 sequence is 13 residues long. The CDR3 bases are TGCGCCAGCAGTAAACTAGGCTCCTACGAGCAGTACTTC. Translation: CASSKLGSYEQYF.

This clone is a singleton in its sample. The chain carries TRBV11-3 and TRBJ1-2, with D hard to call. Trimming stripped 5 bases from V and 6 bases from J, with 19 bases between. The germline V gene has CDR1 SGHNT and CDR2 YENEEA. CDR3 size: 15 residues. CDR3 coding DNA: TGTGCCAGCAGCCTCCCGCTCGCGGGTCAAAATGGCTACACCTTC. It translates to CASSLPLAGQNGYTF.

This chain links TRBV6-8 with TRBJ2-1; D is perhaps TRBD1 (5 bases). The germline V gene has CDR1 MNHGY and CDR2 SAAAGT. The ends were cut back, 5 bases at V and 3 bases at J, with 14 bases in the middle. The CDR3 loop spans 15 amino acids. This chain's CDR3 is CASSKTATHYNEQFF. CDR3 nucleotide sequence: TGTGCCAGCAGTAAGACAGCAACTCACTACAATGAGCAGTTCTTC.

By sample fraction, this clone is medium-sized. J is TRBJ1-2 and V is TRBV28; D perhaps matches TRBD1 (6 bases). Between the trimmed V and J ends, which lost 4 bases and 3 bases, there was a span of 15 bases. The CDR3 sequence is 15 residues long. Per germline, CDR1 MDHEN and CDR2 SYDVKM. The CDR3 reads CASSSGQWWDYGYTF. The CDR3 DNA follows: TGTGCCAGCAGTTCCGGACAGTGGTGGGACTATGGCTACACCTTC.

CDR3 sequence: CASSEAPSSGNTIYF. The CDR3 DNA reads as TGTGCCAGCAGTGAAGCCCCCAGCTCTGGAAACACCATATATTTT. This rearrangement joins TRBV6-1 to TRBJ1-3; D ambiguous. The CDR3 is made up of 15 amino acids. The V end lost 0 bases, the J end lost 0 bases, and 6 bases lay between the germline ends. Germline V gene sequence: CDR1 MNHNS, CDR2 SASEGT.

The chain employs TRBV11-3 and TRBJ1-3, with 8 bases identical to TRBD1. There are 16 residues in the CDR3. The V segment lost 8 bases and the J segment 0 bases; nucleotides outside the gene matches: 9. Germline assignment: CDR1 SGHNT and CDR2 YENEEA. The CDR3 here is CASQGARPNSGNTIYF. CDR3 DNA sequence: TGTGCCAGCCAGGGGGCGCGCCCAAACTCTGGAAACACCATATATTTT.

V and J are TRBV23-1 and TRBJ2-3; D is ambiguous. TRBV23-1 is an open reading frame, and its role is uncertain. CDR3 length: 13 amino acids. V lost 6 bases to trimming and J lost 2 bases, with 9 bases between them. The CDR3 DNA reads TGCGCCAGCAGCTTGGCAAACACAGATACGCAGTATTTT. This codes for CASSLANTDTQYF.

The V and J genes are TRBV18 and TRBJ2-5, with a tentative D call TRBD2 (6 bases). The length of the CDR3 is 15 residues. CDR1 is KGHSH and CDR2 is LQKENI in the germline V gene. V lost 3 bases and J 3 bases, leaving 14 bases between the germline ends. The CDR3 sequence is CASSPSRLVKETQYF. The DNA of the CDR3 is TGTGCCAGCTCACCCAGTCGACTAGTAAAAGAGACCCAGTACTTC.

This clone was seen more than once but under ten times. At one end, the junction sequence differs from germline, possibly due to a read error. The chain carries TRBV6-8 and TRBJ2-3; D unclear. The CDR3 is made up of 14 amino acids. The V gene's germline CDR1 is MNHGY and CDR2 SAAAGT. The DNA for the CDR3 is TGTGCCAGCAGTGACTCACATGGCACAGATACGCAGTATTTT. Encoded protein: CASSDSHGTDTQYF.

The chain links TRBV7-6 to TRBJ1-1; D is uncertain. CDR3 length equals 14 residues. The germline V gene has CDR1 SGHVS and CDR2 FNYEAQ. The V end lost 0 bases, the J end lost 6 bases, and 11 bases lay between the germline ends. CDR3 bases: TGTGCCAGCAGCTTAGCCCCGGATCCCCCTGAAGCTTTCTTT. Its protein product is CASSLAPDPPEAFF. The entire variable domain, with the rest obtained from reference TRBV7-6 and TRBJ1-1, is as follows: GAGVSQSPRYKVTKRGQDVALRCDPISGHVSLYWYRQALGQGPEFLTYFNYEAQQDKSGLPNDRFSAERPEGSISTLTIQRTEQRDSAMYRCASSLAPDPPEAFFGQGTRLTVV.

V usage is TRBV10-1 and J usage is TRBJ1-1; 8 bases align to TRBD1. The CDR3 has 14 residues. Looked up from germline, CDR1 is WNHNN and CDR2 is SYGVQD (reference sequence). Losses at the gene ends were 7 bases for V and 3 bases for J; bases not matched to a gene: 7. CDR3 DNA sequence: TGCGCCAGCACGGACAGGGAAAAGGACACTGAAGCTTTCTTT. Protein sequence: CASTDREKDTEAFF.

V is TRBV5-1 and J is TRBJ1-1; D is possibly TRBD1 (6 bases). Deletions cut 0 bases from V and 7 bases from J, with 16 bases between. Germline assignment: CDR1 SGHRS and CDR2 YFSETQ. The CDR3 loop spans 15 amino acids. CDR3 sequence (DNA): TGCGCCAGCAGCTTGGTTACAGGGCAAACAAGTGAAGCTTTCTTT. Translating gives CASSLVTGQTSEAFF.

The chain links TRBV11-3 to TRBJ1-2; 9 bases are a match to TRBD1. This CDR3 comprises 14 residues. Germline assignment: CDR1 SGHNT and CDR2 YENEEA. The trim removed 5 bases at V and 4 bases at J, leaving 5 bases unmatched. The CDR3 nucleotides are TGTGCCAGCAGCCGGACAGGGGTGGCCTATGGCTACACCTTC. Translating gives CASSRTGVAYGYTF.

This clone was detected only once. CDR3 protein: CASSIGTASREQYF. The CDR3 DNA follows: TGTGCCAGTAGTATTGGGACAGCCTCTCGCGAGCAGTACTTC. The J gene is TRBJ2-7, the V gene TRBV19; TRBD1 matches 7 bases. The germline V gene has CDR1 LNHDA and CDR2 SQIVND (reference sequence). There are 14 residues in the CDR3. V was clipped by 3 bases and J by 6 bases; unmatched bases: 8.

CDR3 region: CASRHGQEGRGTEAFF. Written as DNA, the CDR3 is TGTGCCAGCAGACACGGACAGGAAGGAAGGGGCACTGAAGCTTTCTTT. The V call is TRBV28, the J call TRBJ1-1, with 7 bases lining up with TRBD1. Germline assignment: CDR1 MDHEN and CDR2 SYDVKM. Losses at the gene ends were 6 bases for V and 4 bases for J; bases not matched to a gene: 14. The CDR3 sequence is 16 residues long. Full variable domain (rest looked up from reference TRBV28 and TRBJ1-1): DVKVTQSSRYLVKRTGEKVFLECVQDMDHENMFWYRQDPGLGLRLIYFSYDVKMKEKGDIPEGYSVSREKKERFSLILESASTNQTSMYLCASRHGQEGRGTEAFFGQGTRLTVV.

This chain uses TRBV6-8 with TRBJ1-2; possible D gene TRBD1, 6 bases. Germline lookup yields CDR1 MNHGY and CDR2 SAAAGT. The CDR3 consists of 16 residues. Trimming took 5 bases from V and 0 from J, leaving 16 bases between them. This chain's CDR3 is CASSLPGHPANYGYTF. The CDR3 coding sequence is TGTGCCAGCAGTCTCCCGGGACATCCCGCTAACTATGGCTACACCTTC.

The chain carries TRBV7-5 and TRBJ1-6; whether TRBD1, the table's D call, matches the DNA was not checked. TRBV7-5 is flagged as a pseudogene. This CDR3 contains 17 residues. The CDR3 DNA reads as TGTGCCAGCAGCTTACCAGGGGGTGGCTCCTATAATTCACCCCTCCACTTT. It encodes CASSLPGGGSYNSPLHF.

The CDR3: CASSLRAATGELFF. The CDR3 DNA is TGTGCCAGCAGCTTACGAGCAGCCACCGGGGAGCTGTTTTTT. The rearrangement links TRBV11-3 to TRBJ2-2, with D unclear. Germline CDR1 SGHNT, CDR2 YENEEA. The CDR3 runs 14 residues. The germline V and J ends were trimmed by 2 bases and 4 bases, with 8 bases remaining between them.

This clone occurred once. The chain joins TRBV6-8 to TRBJ1-1, with D possibly being TRBD1 (5 bases). CDR1 and CDR2 (germline): MNHGY, SAAAGT. Trimming pared 2 bases from V and 6 bases from J, leaving 7 bases between. CDR3 length: 12 residues. The CDR3 region is CASSYRGAEAFF. CDR3 DNA: TGTGCCAGCAGTTACCGAGGGGCTGAAGCTTTCTTT.

The genes are TRBV11-3 and TRBJ1-4; the D gene is possibly TRBD1 (5 bases). This CDR3 is 15 amino acids long. The germline gives CDR1 SGHNT, CDR2 YENEEA. The V end lost 2 bases, the J end lost 2 bases, and 9 bases lay between the germline ends. The CDR3 loop is CASSLWGRTNEKLFF. The DNA for the CDR3 is TGTGCCAGCAGCTTATGGGGCAGGACTAATGAAAAACTGTTTTTT.